The 24 T cell receptor beta chains below all came from one sample that was sequenced in a study of cytomegalovirus exposure and HLA in healthy donors. The PCR had 60 Vbeta and 13 Jbeta primers. The method was immunoSEQ multiplex PCR; TCRdb's version includes in-frame clones alone and lacks a portion of them. The sample lists under 200,000 clones, around 81% seen once, with 4.5% to 6% in the top ten. Sequenced sample: PBMCs. The receptors stem from a man aged 35 to 55 in good health and CMV-seronegative.

This clone was seen once. The CDR3, as DNA: TGTGCCTGGAGTCCCCAGTGGGCTCCGTACCAAGAGACCCAGTACTTC. As protein: CAWSPQWAPYQETQYF. This chain joins TRBV30 and TRBJ2-5; D unclear. This CDR3 spans 16 amino acids. From germline, CDR1 is GTSNPN and CDR2 SVGIG (reference sequence). V was shortened by 2 bases and J by 0 bases, with 16 bases between the two germline ends.

The chain employs TRBV10-3 and TRBJ2-7; TRBD2 might be the D (6 bases). Germline CDR1 ENHRY, CDR2 SYGVKD. There are 16 residues in the CDR3. The germline V and J ends were trimmed by 0 bases and 3 bases, with 15 bases remaining between them. The chain's CDR3 is CAISESEGGKNYEQYF. Here the CDR3 DNA reads TGTGCCATCAGTGAGTCCGAAGGCGGGAAAAACTACGAGCAGTACTTC.

The rearrangement joins TRBV11-2 to TRBJ2-7; the match to TRBD2 covers 10 bases. Germline assignment: CDR1 SGHAT and CDR2 FQNNGV. This CDR3 spans 16 amino acids. The junction had 5 bases not matched to a gene; V was cut back by 1 base and J by 2 bases. The DNA of the CDR3 is TGTGCCAGCAGCTTAGTCCGGACTAGCGGAGCCTACGAGCAGTACTTC. As protein: CASSLVRTSGAYEQYF. Filled out from reference TRBV11-2 and TRBJ2-7, the complete variable domain reads EAGVAQSPRYKIIEKRQSVAFWCNPISGHATLYWYQQILGQGPKLLIQFQNNGVVDDSQLPKDRFSAERLKGVDSTLKIQPAKLEDSAVYLCASSLVRTSGAYEQYFGPGTRLTVT.

V gene TRBV5-1 combines with J gene TRBJ1-1; D perhaps matches TRBD1 (6 bases). V was pared by 4 bases and J by 5 bases, with 15 bases between. This CDR3 comprises 14 residues. CDR1 SGHRS and CDR2 YFSETQ come from the germline V gene. In nucleotides, the CDR3 is TGCGCCAGCAGCGGAACAGGGCCTGGGACTGAAGCTTTCTTT. It translates to CASSGTGPGTEAFF. Based on the CDR3 plus reference TRBV5-1 and TRBJ1-1, the full variable domain is KAGVTQTPRYLIKTRGQQVTLSCSPISGHRSVSWYQQTPGQGLQFLFEYFSETQRNKGNFPGRFSGRQFSNSRSEMNVSTLELGDSALYLCASSGTGPGTEAFFGQGTRLTVV.

This rearrangement joins TRBV5-1 to TRBJ2-2; tentatively, D is TRBD1 (5 bases). V shed 0 bases and J shed 7 bases, with 13 bases lying between them. The CDR3 runs 15 residues. Germline V CDR1 and CDR2: SGHRS, YFSETQ. CDR3 sequence reads: CASSLDRSSSGELFF. The DNA of the CDR3 is TGCGCCAGCAGCTTGGACAGGTCATCGAGCGGGGAGCTGTTTTTT.

V is TRBV2 and J is TRBJ1-5; 12 bases are shared with TRBD1. Looked up from germline, CDR1 is SNHLY and CDR2 is FYNNEI. There are 15 residues in the CDR3. J lost 4 bases, V lost 7 bases, and 5 bases had no gene match. CDR3 protein: CASNGDRGQNQPQHF. Here the CDR3 DNA reads TGTGCCAGCAATGGGGACAGGGGGCAGAATCAGCCCCAGCATTTT.

The V and J genes are TRBV7-2 and TRBJ2-5; 10 bases line up with TRBD1. Germline CDR1 SGHTA, CDR2 FQGNSA. The CDR3 consists of 16 residues. Trimming at V came to 5 bases and at J to 5 bases, leaving 11 bases not matched to a gene. CDR3 in amino acids: CASSLTGTGVGETQYF. CDR3 sequence (DNA): TGTGCCAGCAGCCTAACCGGGACAGGGGTGGGGGAGACCCAGTACTTC.

This chain joins TRBV7-9 and TRBJ2-3; maybe TRBD1 (5 bases). Germline CDR1 and CDR2: SEHNR and FQNEAQ (reference sequence). V was trimmed by 5 bases and J by 0 bases, leaving 12 bases between them. The CDR3 sequence is 15 residues long. The CDR3 spells CASSRQTPSTDTQYF. CDR3 coding DNA: TGTGCCAGCAGCAGACAGACGCCCAGCACAGATACGCAGTATTTT.

The chain employs TRBV11-2 and TRBJ1-5; unclear D gene. The CDR3 contains 14 residues. V gave up 5 bases and J gave up 2 bases, with 10 bases separating them. Germline CDR1 and CDR2: SGHAT and FQNNGV. CDR3 in amino acids: CASSPQRRNQPQHF. The CDR3 region has the DNA TGTGCCAGCAGCCCTCAGCGACGCAATCAGCCCCAGCATTTT. The full variable domain, in which reference TRBV11-2 and TRBJ1-5 provide the parts outside the CDR3, is EAGVAQSPRYKIIEKRQSVAFWCNPISGHATLYWYQQILGQGPKLLIQFQNNGVVDDSQLPKDRFSAERLKGVDSTLKIQPAKLEDSAVYLCASSPQRRNQPQHFGDGTRLSIL.

The V call is TRBV7-9, the J call TRBJ1-2; weak D call: TRBD1 (5 bases). Trimming stripped 5 bases from V and 5 bases from J, with 18 bases between. The CDR3 is made up of 15 amino acids. Germline V gene sequence: CDR1 SEHNR, CDR2 FQNEAQ (reference sequence). CDR3: CASSPDISRNYGYTF. The CDR3 DNA is TGTGCCAGCAGCCCGGACATCTCGAGGAATTATGGCTACACCTTC.

This chain uses TRBV18 with TRBJ1-1, with 10 bases identical to TRBD1. Looked up from germline, CDR1 is KGHSH and CDR2 is LQKENI. The CDR3 is 16 amino acids. The V and J ends lost 2 bases and 5 bases, in that order; junction bases with no gene match: 8. The CDR3 here is CASSPKTGGFGTEAFF. CDR3 DNA: TGTGCCAGCTCACCAAAGACAGGGGGCTTTGGGACTGAAGCTTTCTTT. The complete variable domain, with remaining parts taken from reference TRBV18 and TRBJ1-1, reads NAGVMQNPRHLVRRRGQEARLRCSPMKGHSHVYWYRQLPEEGLKFMVYLQKENIIDESGMPKERFSAEFPKEGPSILRIQQVVRGDSAAYFCASSPKTGGFGTEAFFGQGTRLTVV.

The chain employs TRBV19 and TRBJ1-4; 7 bases line up with TRBD1. The germline CDR1 and CDR2 sequences are LNHDA and SQIVND (reference sequence). The V segment lost 5 bases and the J segment 0 bases; nucleotides outside the gene matches: 3. The CDR3 sequence is 15 residues long. The DNA for the CDR3 is TGTGCCAGTAGTGTGAGGGGGCCAACTAATGAAAAACTGTTTTTT. The encoded protein is CASSVRGPTNEKLFF. The full variable domain, in which reference TRBV19 and TRBJ1-4 provide the parts outside the CDR3, is DGGITQSPKYLFRKEGQNVTLSCEQNLNHDAMYWYRQDPGQGLRLIYYSQIVNDFQKGDIAEGYSVSREKKESFPLTVTSAQKNPTAFYLCASSVRGPTNEKLFFGSGTQLSVL.

The chain employs TRBV7-9 and TRBJ2-7; D might be TRBD2 (5 bases). This CDR3 spans 15 amino acids. Deletions cut 0 bases from V and 1 base from J, with 10 bases between. Germline values: CDR1 SEHNR, CDR2 FQNEAQ (reference sequence). Here the CDR3 reads CASSLAGISSYEQYF. The DNA for the CDR3 is TGTGCCAGCAGCTTAGCCGGGATCTCTTCCTACGAGCAGTACTTC.

The V gene is TRBV6-5, the J gene TRBJ2-7; 9 bases map to TRBD1. Germline assignment: CDR1 MNHEY and CDR2 SVGAGI. The trim removed 0 bases at V and 2 bases at J, leaving 2 bases unmatched. CDR3 length: 15 amino acids. CDR3 residues: CASSYSDRGTYEQYF. The CDR3 region has the DNA TGTGCCAGCAGTTACTCGGACAGGGGAACCTACGAGCAGTACTTC.

V gene TRBV5-1 combines with J gene TRBJ2-6, with 8 nucleotides matching TRBD1. The J segment lost 2 bases and the V segment lost 0 bases, leaving 4 bases of the junction unmatched. CDR1 is SGHRS, CDR2 YFSETQ, per germline. The CDR3 has 17 amino acids. The CDR3 loop is CASSLGMDRAGANVLTF. The CDR3, as DNA: TGCGCCAGCAGCTTGGGTATGGACAGGGCTGGGGCCAACGTCCTGACTTTC.

The chain couples TRBV19 to TRBJ1-5; tentative D call: TRBD1 (5 bases). CDR1 and CDR2 (germline): LNHDA, SQIVND (reference sequence). This CDR3 is 17 amino acids long. The V end lost 4 bases, the J end lost 0 bases, and 16 bases lay between the germline ends. CDR3 sequence: CASSTDSILYSNQPQHF. CDR3 nucleotide sequence: TGTGCCAGTAGTACCGACAGCATATTATATAGCAATCAGCCCCAGCATTTT.

The V gene is TRBV11-1, the J gene TRBJ2-5; 8 nucleotides align to TRBD1. Trimming at V came to 4 bases and at J to 4 bases, leaving 2 bases not matched to a gene. The germline V gene encodes CDR1 SGHAT and CDR2 FQDESV (reference sequence). There are 13 residues in the CDR3. The CDR3 here is CASSSDRGETQYF. CDR3 coding DNA: TGTGCCAGCAGCTCCGACAGGGGAGAGACCCAGTACTTC. The full variable domain, its missing parts supplied by reference TRBV11-1 and TRBJ2-5, is EAEVAQSPRYKITEKSQAVAFWCDPISGHATLYWYRQILGQGPELLVQFQDESVVDDSQLPKDRFSAERLKGVDSTLKIQPAELGDSAMYLCASSSDRGETQYFGPGTRLLVL.

V is TRBV5-1 and J is TRBJ2-5, with 9 positions matching TRBD2. The CDR3 covers 14 residues. The germline gives CDR1 SGHRS, CDR2 YFSETQ. V lost 7 bases, J lost 1 base, and 5 bases stayed unmatched. CDR3 nucleotides: TGCGCCAGCCACCTGACTAGCGGCCAAGAGACCCAGTACTTC. The encoded protein is CASHLTSGQETQYF. The whole variable domain, filled in from reference TRBV5-1 and TRBJ2-5, reads KAGVTQTPRYLIKTRGQQVTLSCSPISGHRSVSWYQQTPGQGLQFLFEYFSETQRNKGNFPGRFSGRQFSNSRSEMNVSTLELGDSALYLCASHLTSGQETQYFGPGTRLLVL.

The gene calls are TRBV9 and TRBJ2-5; 7 positions agree with TRBD1. V was clipped by 4 bases and J by 5 bases; unmatched bases: 26. Looked up from germline, CDR1 is SGDLS and CDR2 is YYNGEE. CDR3 length: 20 residues. The CDR3 sequence: CASSKTSPTGTARRKETQYF. The CDR3 bases are TGTGCCAGCAGCAAAACCAGCCCGACCGGGACAGCCCGGAGGAAGGAGACCCAGTACTTC.

V and J are TRBV5-6 and TRBJ2-1, with 8 nucleotides matching TRBD2. Germline V CDR1 and CDR2: SGHDT, YYEEEE. This CDR3 is built from 19 residues. After removal of 0 bases from V and 4 bases from J, the junction contained 15 bases not matched to a gene. CDR3 sequence: CASSLVGGLQLADYNEQFF. CDR3 sequence (DNA): TGTGCCAGCAGCTTGGTCGGGGGATTACAACTAGCGGATTACAATGAGCAGTTCTTC.

This clone has only a few counts. The rearrangement links TRBV7-8 to TRBJ1-1; D not certain. V shed 1 base and J shed 6 bases, with 12 bases lying between them. Germline-derived CDR1 and CDR2 are SGHVS and FQNEAQ. The CDR3 is 14 amino acids. The chain's CDR3 is CASSLGPRESEAFF. DNA of the CDR3: TGTGCCAGCAGCTTAGGTCCCCGAGAGTCTGAAGCTTTCTTT.

The chain carries TRBV29-1 and TRBJ2-1; D perhaps matches TRBD2 (5 bases). V was shortened by 4 bases and J by 6 bases, with 10 bases between the two germline ends. The CDR3 spans 12 residues. The V gene's germline CDR1 is SQVTM and CDR2 ANQGSEA. The CDR3 region has the DNA TGCAGCGTTGGGGCAGCGGTCAATGAGCAGTTCTTC. Translated, it gives CSVGAAVNEQFF.

This clone appeared a single time. This sequence joins TRBV4-3 and TRBJ1-5, with D possibly TRBD1 on 6 matching bases. Germline V gene sequence: CDR1 LGHNA, CDR2 YSLEER. Trimming took off 0 bases at V and 6 bases at J, with 12 bases between the two ends. This CDR3 is 15 amino acids long. This CDR3 reads CASSQEWGGGQPQHF. The DNA for the CDR3 is TGCGCCAGCAGCCAAGAGTGGGGGGGCGGTCAGCCCCAGCATTTT.

The sample holds a few counts of this clone. This chain connects TRBV14 to TRBJ2-6; D gene ambiguous. The CDR3 totals 17 residues. With 0 bases removed from V and 4 bases from J, the gap between germline ends came to 13 bases. Germline CDR1 and CDR2: SGHDN and FVKESK. The chain's CDR3 is CASSQEWQVAGANVLTF. The CDR3 nucleotides are TGTGCCAGCAGCCAAGAATGGCAGGTCGCCGGGGCCAACGTCCTGACTTTC.